This T cell receptor beta chain was found in a study of CD8+CD57+ T cells in acquired aplastic anemia listed by TCRdb under 2018. General notes on the study: On average, sorted CD4+ and CD8+ cells yielded around 3.1 ug of extracted DNA, with a range of about 0.18 to 27.4 ug. An average of roughly 10 million reads for CD4+ cells and 11.0 million reads for CD8+ cells was obtained from healthy donor samples.

The sample holds a few counts of this clonotype. No antigen is known for it. This sequence may be a read error, since a much larger clone differs from it by one base. The study deep-sequenced TCR repertoires of sorted CD4+ and CD8+ blood T cells from severe aplastic anemia patients and healthy subjects. Ficoll-Paque density gradient centrifugation was used to isolate peripheral blood mononuclear cells. Before DNA extraction, CD4+ and CD8+ T cells were sorted by FACS or by magnetic beads. The research as a whole found: Twenty-nine CD8+ CDR3 sequences were shared between patients and controls but appeared highly expressed in patients and within their immunodominant clones. CD8+ Simpson's diversity did not differ significantly between patients and healthy controls (P=0.060).

Profiling of TCR beta VDJ combinations and CDR3 sequences used genomic DNA as the template. An Illumina HiSeq 2000 was used for TCR repertoire sequencing. The published analysis was carried out like this. TRBV/TRBJ rearrangement plots, CDR3 size and DJ length profiles, and Simpson's diversity index were used to assess repertoires. The most abundant DNA sequence in the deep sequencing data was defined as the immunodominant clone. CDR3 amino acid sequences were checked for sharing between subjects and were compared against published repertoires and the VDJdb database. TCRdb applied fastp at Q25 and MiXCR to the public reads, then kept only in-frame beta chains. Each entry is one CDR3 protein sequence, shown with its most common DNA and genes. TCRdb, rather than the study authors, made the V and J calls. The sample table contains fewer than 200,000 distinct CDR3 sequences; only one count was recorded for approximately 60% of them. Of the sample, about 41% falls within the top ten clones.

The clonotype comes from a human donor in good health. The sample comprised sorted CD4+, CD8+, or CD8+CD57+ T cells (not recorded which) from PBMCs.

The CDR3 reads as follows: CASSEAFVAKNIQCF. The DNA sequence is given as TGTGCCAGCAGTGAAGCCTTCGTAGCCAAAAACATTCAGTGCTTC. The chain employs TRBV2 and TRBJ2-4, with no confident D gene call. The germline V gene provides CDR1 SNHLY and CDR2 FYNNEI. There are 15 amino acids in the CDR3, from cysteine to phenylalanine inclusive. Just CDR3 DNA is preserved here, 45 bases in frame from base 1.